This is a list of T cell receptor beta chains from one sample in a study of control samples from healthy donors and cancer patients. The method was immunoSEQ multiplex PCR; TCRdb's version includes in-frame clones alone and lacks a portion of them. The sample records about 130,000 clones, about 90% being singletons. Sequencing used blood. These receptors were collected from a woman aged 45-59 years in good health. CDR3s leave out the opening cysteine and the closing phenylalanine or tryptophan. A D gene is named only where the DNA matches it firmly. Some rows mark clone size as missing; the rest say once, few, many or name a class of expanded clone.

>17|TRBV28|TRBD2|once|TRBJ2-2
ASSLHLNRGGAVTGELF
>12|TRBV29-1|NA|NA|TRBJ1-1
SVEGGADGTEAF
>11|TRBV5-6|NA|once|TRBJ2-3
ASSLGGTDTQY
>13|TRBV5-1|NA|NA|TRBJ1-1
ASSSTSQANTEAF
>14|TRBV29-1|TRBD1|NA|TRBJ2-7
SAQVSRTGVPYEQY
>11|TRBV12-3/TRBV12-4|TRBD2|NA|TRBJ2-7
ASSSGLAREQY
>11|TRBV6-5|NA|NA|TRBJ2-3
ASSFGSADTQY
>14|TRBV3-1/TRBV3-2|TRBD1|NA|TRBJ1-2
ASSPSGQGPHYGYT
>12|TRBV10-1|TRBD1|NA|TRBJ1-5
ASSVGQGAQPQH
>12|TRBV11-1|NA|NA|TRBJ2-5
ASSLVPGQETQY
>13|TRBV5-1|NA|NA|TRBJ2-3
ASSLTFGVGDAQY
>17|TRBV11-2|TRBD1|NA|TRBJ2-7
ASSPRVVGTGASSYEQY
>13|TRBV29-1|TRBD1|NA|TRBJ1-4
SVEDPDRGDEKLF
>14|TRBV3-1/TRBV3-2|NA|NA|TRBJ1-3
ASSRLRASSGNTIY
>11|TRBV9|NA|NA|TRBJ1-1
ASSVKGGTEAF
>14|TRBV9|TRBD1|NA|TRBJ2-1
ASSVELRGHNNEQF
>11|TRBV5-1|TRBD2|NA|TRBJ2-5
ASSLAGSGTQY
>14|TRBV7-9|NA|NA|TRBJ2-3
ASSLNNAGLADTQY
>14|TRBV19|NA|NA|TRBJ1-3
ASTPRRAASGNTIY
>12|TRBV6-5|NA|few|TRBJ1-3
ASRPRGAGNTIY
>15|TRBV24-1|TRBD1|NA|TRBJ2-1
ATGTDRGTENYNEQF
>13|TRBV19|NA|few|TRBJ1-2
ASSRQGPRGYGYT
>11|TRBV19|NA|few|TRBJ1-5
ASDGGRDQPQH
>10|TRBV6-5|NA|NA|TRBJ2-1
ASRANYNEQF
>11|TRBV7-9|TRBD1|NA|TRBJ1-2
ASISTGSYGYT
>14|TRBV5-6|NA|NA|TRBJ1-5
ASSLAGWGLAQPQH
>13|TRBV9|TRBD2|NA|TRBJ2-7
ASSVRAGGYGEQY
>11|TRBV2|NA|NA|TRBJ2-7
ASSEGASSEQY
>13|TRBV4-1|NA|NA|TRBJ2-3
ASSQGVRFTDTQY
>15|TRBV5-8|TRBD1|once|TRBJ1-5
ASSLIGGTAANQPQH
>12|TRBV30|TRBD2|NA|TRBJ2-1
AWTRLAGANEQF
>11|TRBV19|NA|NA|TRBJ2-2
ASSTTNTGELF
>10|TRBV12-5|NA|NA|TRBJ2-2
ASGPNTGELF
>9|TRBV29-1|NA|NA|TRBJ1-2
SVAGQDGYT
>17|TRBV28|TRBD1|NA|TRBJ1-5
ASRSVAAGGLPSNQPQH
>11|TRBV6-5|TRBD1|NA|TRBJ1-1
ATRTGPNTEAF
>10|TRBV29-1|TRBD1|NA|TRBJ2-7
SARQGSYEQY